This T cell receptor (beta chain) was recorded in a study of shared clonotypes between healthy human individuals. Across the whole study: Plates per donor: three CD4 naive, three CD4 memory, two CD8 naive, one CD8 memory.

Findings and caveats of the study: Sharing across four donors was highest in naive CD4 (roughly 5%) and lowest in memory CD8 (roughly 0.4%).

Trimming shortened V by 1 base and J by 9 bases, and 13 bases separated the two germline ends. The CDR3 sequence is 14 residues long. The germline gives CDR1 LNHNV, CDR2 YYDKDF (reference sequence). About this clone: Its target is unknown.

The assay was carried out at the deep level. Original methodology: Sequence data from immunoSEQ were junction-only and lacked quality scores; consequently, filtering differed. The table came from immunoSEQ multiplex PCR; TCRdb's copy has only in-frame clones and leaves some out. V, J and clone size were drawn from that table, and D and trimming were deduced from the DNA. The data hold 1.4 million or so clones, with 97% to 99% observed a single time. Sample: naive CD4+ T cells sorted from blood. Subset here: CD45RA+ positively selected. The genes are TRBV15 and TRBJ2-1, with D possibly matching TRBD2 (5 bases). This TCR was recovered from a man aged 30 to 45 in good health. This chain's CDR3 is CATSRGSFGGEQFF. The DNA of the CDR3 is TGTGCCACCAGCAGAGGGTCTTTTGGAGGTGAGCAGTTCTTC.